This T cell receptor (beta chain) was found in a study of blood T cell repertoires in COVID-19. Study as a whole: Both acute and convalescent COVID-19 samples were obtained from the United States, Italy and Spain. The analysed material was cDNA or gDNA that came from T cells, B-cell-depleted T cells, or PBMCs.

As handled by the study authors: Reference gene primer amplification gave nucleated cell count estimates. The repertoire was sequenced with immunoSEQ multiplex PCR; TCRdb's copy has only in-frame clones and lacks some. The V and J calls and clone size come from that table; D and trimming were worked out from the DNA. In the table there are 200,000 to 300,000 clones, under 90% of which are singletons. Germline CDR1 reads LNHDA; CDR2 reads SQIVND (reference sequence). Germline trimming cut 1 base from V and 2 bases from J; bases unmatched to any gene: 2. The CDR3 totals 17 residues. The sample consisted of peripheral blood. This sequence was found in a man aged 55 to 69 with acute or convalescent COVID-19. The rearrangement links TRBV19 to TRBJ2-1; 13 bases are a match to TRBD2. The CDR3 spells CASSIGLAGGTYNEQFF. CDR3 nucleotide sequence: TGTGCCAGTAGTATAGGACTAGCGGGAGGAACCTACAATGAGCAGTTCTTC.